The 27 T cell receptor beta chains listed next were all sequenced from one sample in a study of OX40 agonist ivuxolimab in advanced cancers. Library generation was performed with the immunoSEQ multiplex PCR assay. Held by TCRdb, this immuneACCESS table contains in-frame sequences only and omits some clones. Under half of the omission traces to an unresolved V gene where checked; the cause of the rest is unknown. The sample table lists tens of thousands of clones, about 85% of them with a count of one. Jointly, the top ten make up 35% to 40% of the sample. The sample in question was CD4+ or CD8+ T cells sorted from blood, obtained in a trial of the OX40 agonist ivuxolimab. The source is an adult with an advanced solid tumor such as melanoma, head and neck, liver or kidney cancer.

V usage is TRBV19 and J usage is TRBJ2-1; 9 bases are shared with TRBD1. The V gene end was trimmed by 3 bases and the J gene end by 8 bases; junction bases not matched to a gene: 5. There are 14 residues in the CDR3. Germline CDR1 is LNHDA and CDR2 is SQIVND (reference sequence). The CDR3 nucleotides read TGTGCCAGTAGTATTGGGACAGGGAGGGATGAGCAGTTCTTC. Encoded protein: CASSIGTGRDEQFF.

This clone was counted between two and nine times. CDR3 sequence reads: CASKDSLMNTEAFF. The CDR3 coding sequence is TGCGCCAGCAAGGACAGCCTCATGAACACTGAAGCTTTCTTT. The V call is TRBV5-1, the J call TRBJ1-1, with D maybe TRBD1 (6 bases). The CDR3 contains 14 residues. Germline V gives CDR1 SGHRS, CDR2 YFSETQ. V shed 6 bases and J shed 0 bases, with 12 bases lying between them.

CDR3 coding DNA: TGTGCCAGCAGCACCCTCGAGGGAGGGCGGGAGGCTCCCTACGAGCAGTACTTC. As protein: CASSTLEGGREAPYEQYF. The gene calls are TRBV11-2 and TRBJ2-7; 8 bases are shared with TRBD2. The CDR3 length is 18 residues. The V gene end was trimmed by 5 bases and the J gene end by 2 bases; junction bases not matched to a gene: 17. The V gene's germline CDR1 is SGHAT and CDR2 FQNNGV.

The chain joins TRBV6-1 to TRBJ1-3; D remains unclear. Trimming removed 1 base at V and 0 bases at J, with 7 bases between. Germline CDR1 and CDR2: MNHNS and SASEGT. The CDR3 totals 15 residues. The CDR3 spells CASSEELSSGNTIYF. Here the CDR3 DNA reads TGTGCCAGCAGTGAAGAGTTATCCTCTGGAAACACCATATATTTT.

The CDR3 coding sequence is TGTGCCAGCAGCTTCGTGGCGGGTGGGGACAGCACAGATACGCAGTATTTT. This codes for CASSFVAGGDSTDTQYF. The chain links TRBV7-8 to TRBJ2-3; D is possibly TRBD1 or TRBD2 (5 bases each). Germline-derived CDR1 and CDR2 are SGHVS and FQNEAQ. V lost 3 bases to trimming and J lost 0 bases, with 16 bases between them. The CDR3 length is 17 residues.

CDR3 sequence: CASSQDGNEAFF. The CDR3 coding sequence is TGTGCCAGCAGCCAAGACGGAAATGAAGCTTTCTTT. The rearrangement joins TRBV4-2 to TRBJ1-1; D gene uncertain. The CDR3 length is 12 residues. CDR1 and CDR2 (germline): LGHNA, YNFKEQ. V shed 0 bases and J shed 7 bases, with 6 bases lying between them.

J is TRBJ2-6 and V is TRBV13; D may correspond to TRBD1 or TRBD2 (5 bases each). Between the trimmed V and J ends, which lost 1 base and 0 bases, there was a span of 7 bases. Germline values: CDR1 PRHDT, CDR2 FYEKMQ (reference sequence). There are 16 residues in the CDR3. The CDR3 sequence is CASSLDGTSGANVLTF. The CDR3 DNA sequence: TGTGCCAGCAGCTTAGACGGGACCTCTGGGGCCAACGTCCTGACTTTC. Supplemented by reference TRBV13 and TRBJ2-6, the full variable domain reads AAGVIQSPRHLIKEKRETATLKCYPIPRHDTVYWYQQGPGQDPQFLISFYEKMQSDKGSIPDRFSAQQFSDYHSELNMSSLELGDSALYFCASSLDGTSGANVLTFGAGSRLTVL.

The chain combines TRBV7-9 with TRBJ2-7; D gene uncertain. CDR3 size: 11 residues. V lost 1 base to trimming and J lost 4 bases, with 2 bases between them. Germline-derived CDR1 and CDR2 are SEHNR and FQNEAQ (reference sequence). The DNA for the CDR3 is TGTGCCAGCAGCTTAGATTACGAGCAGTACTTC. This translates into CASSLDYEQYF.

This chain connects TRBV11-2 to TRBJ1-3; D is perhaps TRBD1 (6 bases). V was shortened by 1 base and J by 2 bases, with 12 bases between the two germline ends. CDR3 length equals 16 residues. The germline V gene encodes CDR1 SGHAT and CDR2 FQNNGV. As DNA, the CDR3 is TGTGCCAGCAGCTTAGCCACATGGACAGCTGGAAACACCATATATTTT. Translation gives CASSLATWTAGNTIYF.

The chain has TRBV30 and TRBJ2-2; maybe TRBD2 (7 bases). This CDR3 is built from 15 residues. V lost 4 bases to trimming and J lost 2 bases, with 14 bases between them. Germline V gene sequence: CDR1 GTSNPN, CDR2 SVGIG (reference sequence). The CDR3, as DNA: TGTGCCTGGAACGGGGGGCTGGGAAACACCGGGGAGCTGTTTTTT. Translating gives CAWNGGLGNTGELFF.

The chain employs TRBV10-3 and TRBJ2-1, with TRBD2 matching 9 bases. The CDR3 contains 15 residues. The germline V gene encodes CDR1 ENHRY and CDR2 SYGVKD. The J segment lost 8 bases and the V segment lost 3 bases, leaving 8 bases of the junction unmatched. This CDR3 reads CAISDWRLADHEQFF. In nucleotides, the CDR3 is TGTGCCATCAGTGATTGGAGACTAGCGGATCATGAGCAGTTCTTC.

The chain uses TRBV27 and TRBJ1-5; 8 bases are shared with TRBD1. CDR1 MNHEY and CDR2 SMNVEV come from the germline V gene (reference sequence). The CDR3 has 13 amino acids. With 6 bases clipped from V and 7 bases from J, the junction kept 5 bases outside the gene matches. CDR3 nucleotides: TGTGCCAGCAGCCACACAGGGGGGCAGCCCCAGCATTTT. Its protein product is CASSHTGGQPQHF.

Details on this clone: Germline is not matched at one junction end, which may reflect a read error. The rearrangement links TRBV27 to TRBJ2-2, with TRBD2 identical over 9 bases. Per the germline V gene, CDR1 is MNHEY and CDR2 is SMNVEV (reference sequence). The CDR3 consists of 15 residues. CDR3 DNA: TGTGCCAGCCGTTTTTTAGCGGGAGTGATCGGGGAGCTGTTTTTT. It codes for CASRFLAGVIGELFF.

The rearrangement joins TRBV13 to TRBJ2-4; D unresolved. The germline V gene encodes CDR1 PRHDT and CDR2 FYEKMQ (reference sequence). Trimming removed 0 bases from V and 0 bases from J, with 6 bases in between. The length of the CDR3 is 15 residues. The CDR3 DNA is TGTGCCAGCAGCTTAGGTGGAATAGCCAAAAACATTCAGTACTTC. Encoded protein: CASSLGGIAKNIQYF. The whole variable domain, remainder taken from reference TRBV13 and TRBJ2-4, is AAGVIQSPRHLIKEKRETATLKCYPIPRHDTVYWYQQGPGQDPQFLISFYEKMQSDKGSIPDRFSAQQFSDYHSELNMSSLELGDSALYFCASSLGGIAKNIQYFGAGTRLSVL.

The rearrangement joins TRBV4-2 to TRBJ2-7; TRBD2 agrees at 7 bases. Germline V lookup: CDR1 LGHNA, CDR2 YNFKEQ. Trimming took 4 bases from V and 2 from J; bases not matched to a gene: 8. This CDR3 comprises 15 residues. CDR3 sequence: CASSLNRGEAYEQYF. CDR3 DNA sequence: TGTGCCAGCAGCCTAAATCGGGGGGAGGCCTACGAGCAGTACTTC.

The chain employs TRBV11-2 and TRBJ2-5; D is unresolved. The CDR3 length is 14 residues. V was trimmed by 6 bases and J by 0 bases, leaving 11 bases between them. Per the germline V gene, CDR1 is SGHAT and CDR2 is FQNNGV. CDR3: CASRNLRDQETQYF. CDR3 in DNA: TGTGCCAGCAGGAACCTTCGGGACCAAGAGACCCAGTACTTC.

The gene calls are TRBV5-4 and TRBJ2-7, with 7 nucleotides matching TRBD1. The CDR3 has 14 residues. CDR1 and CDR2 (germline): SGHNT, YYREEE (reference sequence). The V gene end was trimmed by 2 bases and the J gene end by 2 bases; junction bases not matched to a gene: 4. CDR3 DNA sequence: TGTGCCAGCAGCTTAGGGACAGATACCTACGAGCAGTACTTC. This sequence encodes CASSLGTDTYEQYF.

J is TRBJ1-1 and V is TRBV9; D is undetermined. The CDR3 has 14 amino acids. Germline CDR1 is SGDLS and CDR2 is YYNGEE. V shed 0 bases and J shed 1 base, with 7 bases lying between them. This CDR3 reads CASSVVPGNTEAFF. CDR3 bases: TGTGCCAGCAGCGTAGTTCCGGGGAACACTGAAGCTTTCTTT.

The J gene is TRBJ2-5, the V gene TRBV27; D is possibly TRBD1 (7 bases). CDR3 length: 13 residues. V was shortened by 8 bases and J by 5 bases, with 15 bases between the two germline ends. The germline V gene has CDR1 MNHEY and CDR2 SMNVEV (reference sequence). The CDR3 nucleotides are TGTGCCAGCTCAGGGGGGATGGGGGAGACCCAGTACTTC. As protein: CASSGGMGETQYF.

This clone showed up just once. The chain couples TRBV6-1 to TRBJ2-1; 12 bases are a match to TRBD2. Germline V gene data show CDR1 as MNHNS and CDR2 as SASEGT. The CDR3 totals 16 residues. J was trimmed by 6 bases and V by 4 bases; bases with no gene match: 7. The CDR3 bases are TGTGCCAGCAGTGGTCTAGCGGGAGGGCCGAGCAATGAGCAGTTCTTC. It specifies CASSGLAGGPSNEQFF.

The chain links TRBV29-1 to TRBJ2-1, with 8 bases matching TRBD2. The CDR3 is 15 residues long. The trim removed 8 bases at V and 0 bases at J, leaving 9 bases unmatched. Germline V gene data show CDR1 as SQVTM and CDR2 as ANQGSEA. The CDR3 here is CSTWSGTSSYNEQFF. The CDR3 region has the DNA TGCAGCACTTGGTCCGGGACTAGCTCCTACAATGAGCAGTTCTTC.

The genes are TRBV7-9 and TRBJ2-1, with TRBD2 as a possible D gene (6 bases). Germline assignment: CDR1 SEHNR and CDR2 FQNEAQ (reference sequence). The V end was cut by 6 bases, the J end by 4 bases, with 25 bases between. CDR3 length equals 18 residues. The CDR3 nucleotides read TGTGCCAGCAGTTCATATTCCCTTAGGGGAGGAACTTACAATGAGCAGTTCTTC. Translated, it gives CASSSYSLRGGTYNEQFF.

In this sample, this clone turned up a few times. The chain couples TRBV2 to TRBJ2-5, with 8 bases fitting TRBD1. The ends lost 6 bases at V and 5 bases at J; junction bases unmatched: 8. Germline V CDR1 and CDR2: SNHLY, FYNNEI. CDR3 length: 14 amino acids. The CDR3 is CASRQGGMTETQYF. DNA of the CDR3: TGTGCCAGCAGACAGGGGGGCATGACGGAGACCCAGTACTTC.

The genes are TRBV5-6 and TRBJ1-5, with D possibly being TRBD1 (5 bases). The CDR3 covers 15 residues. Germline V gene sequence: CDR1 SGHDT, CDR2 YYEEEE. The germline V and J ends were trimmed by 0 bases and 3 bases, with 10 bases remaining between them. The CDR3 spells CASSLAGVFNQPQHF. The CDR3 DNA reads as TGTGCCAGCAGCTTGGCGGGGGTTTTCAATCAGCCCCAGCATTTT.

This chain joins TRBV19 and TRBJ1-1; a weak D match, TRBD1 (5 bases). Germline V gene data show CDR1 as LNHDA and CDR2 as SQIVND (reference sequence). Trimming took off 10 bases at V and 0 bases at J, with 12 bases between the two ends. The CDR3 length is 13 residues. For the CDR3, the DNA is TGTGCCACTCTAGGGACCATGAACACTGAAGCTTTCTTT. It translates to CATLGTMNTEAFF.

The CDR3 protein is CASSLYLAGTQDTQYF. The CDR3 DNA is TGTGCCAGCAGCTTATACCTAGCGGGGACGCAAGATACGCAGTATTTT. The chain employs TRBV13 and TRBJ2-3; TRBD2 matches 9 bases. V dropped 2 bases and J dropped 5; count of bases not matched to a gene: 8. CDR3 length: 16 amino acids. CDR1 and CDR2 (germline): PRHDT, FYEKMQ (reference sequence). The complete variable domain, with remaining parts taken from reference TRBV13 and TRBJ2-3, reads AAGVIQSPRHLIKEKRETATLKCYPIPRHDTVYWYQQGPGQDPQFLISFYEKMQSDKGSIPDRFSAQQFSDYHSELNMSSLELGDSALYFCASSLYLAGTQDTQYFGPGTRLTVL.

The rearrangement uses TRBV9 and TRBJ1-1; D possibly corresponds to TRBD1 (5 bases). Deletions cut 3 bases from V and 0 bases from J, with 15 bases between. The germline gives CDR1 SGDLS, CDR2 YYNGEE. The length of the CDR3 is 16 residues. The CDR3 is CASSAAGGEMNTEAFF. The DNA for the CDR3 is TGTGCCAGCAGCGCCGCCGGGGGAGAAATGAACACTGAAGCTTTCTTT.